These 19 T cell receptor beta chains originate from one sample sequenced in a study of cytomegalovirus exposure and HLA in healthy donors. The PCR was carried out with 60 Vbeta primers and 13 Jbeta primers. Produced via immunoSEQ multiplex PCR; TCRdb's table is partial and in-frame only. The table has around 120,000 clones, more than 70% seen once. Sequenced: PBMCs. The receptors were sampled from a woman in her fifties or sixties in good health and CMV-seropositive.

The chain combines TRBV18 with TRBJ1-2; D remains ambiguous. Germline-derived CDR1 and CDR2 are KGHSH and LQKENI. V lost 2 bases and J lost 5, with 12 bases in between. The CDR3 spans 14 residues. CDR3 in DNA: TGTGCCAGCTCACCAAATCCAGCGGAATATGGCTACACCTTC. Translation gives CASSPNPAEYGYTF.

Points on this clone: The sample has other DNA sequences that encode this CDR3 too. The chain links TRBV19 to TRBJ1-4, with D unclear. Trimming pared 10 bases from V and 4 bases from J, leaving 16 bases between. This CDR3 contains 14 residues. CDR1 is LNHDA and CDR2 is SQIVND in the germline V gene (reference sequence). CDR3 bases: TGTGCCACCGGGAGAGGGCTCGGTAATGAAAAACTGTTTTTT. It encodes CATGRGLGNEKLFF.

This chain connects TRBV19 to TRBJ2-2, with 9 bases aligning to TRBD2. The V segment lost 3 bases and the J segment 7 bases; nucleotides outside the gene matches: 6. The CDR3 length is 15 residues. Per germline, CDR1 LNHDA and CDR2 SQIVND (reference sequence). Here the CDR3 reads CASSIWRGGVGELFF. In nucleotides, the CDR3 is TGTGCCAGTAGTATCTGGCGGGGGGGCGTCGGGGAGCTGTTTTTT.

The chain has TRBV9 and TRBJ2-5; possible D gene TRBD1, 6 bases. The end of the DNA is better explained by TRBJ2-7, so the J call may be wrong. The CDR3 sequence is 15 residues long. Per germline, CDR1 SGDLS and CDR2 YYNGEE. CDR3 coding DNA: TGTGCCAGCAGCGCCCGGGACACCGTCTCCTACGAGCAGTACTTC. This codes for CASSARDTVSYEQYF.

This clone was seen once. The rearrangement links TRBV10-3 to TRBJ2-2; 8 nucleotides agree with TRBD2. CDR3 length: 15 residues. The germline V gene encodes CDR1 ENHRY and CDR2 SYGVKD. V shed 0 bases, J shed 3 bases, and the junction held 0 bases outside the gene matches. The chain's CDR3 is CAISESRGDTGELFF. The CDR3 DNA reads TGTGCCATCAGTGAGTCGCGGGGGGACACCGGGGAGCTGTTTTTT.

Worth noting for this clone: This CDR3 is also generated by other DNA sequences in the sample. The chain links TRBV4-2 to TRBJ2-7, with a weak D call TRBD2 (6 bases). Germline assignment: CDR1 LGHNA and CDR2 YNFKEQ. Trimming removed 1 base at V and 2 bases at J, with 9 bases between. The CDR3 loop spans 14 amino acids. For the CDR3, the DNA is TGTGCCAGCAGCCAAGTCGGCGGGGCCTACGAGCAGTACTTC. Translation gives CASSQVGGAYEQYF.

This rearrangement joins TRBV11-3 to TRBJ2-5; maybe TRBD1 (5 bases). Germline V gene sequence: CDR1 SGHNT, CDR2 YENEEA. V dropped 1 base and J dropped 5 bases, with 20 bases sitting between them. The CDR3 consists of 17 residues. This CDR3 is CASSLGLVRGAVETQYF. The CDR3 DNA reads as TGTGCCAGCAGCTTAGGGTTGGTTCGTGGGGCCGTCGAGACCCAGTACTTC.

The chain combines TRBV7-9 with TRBJ1-1; 9 positions match TRBD1. With 1 base clipped from V and 11 bases from J, the junction kept 14 bases outside the gene matches. The length of the CDR3 is 16 residues. Germline V gives CDR1 SEHNR, CDR2 FQNEAQ (reference sequence). CDR3 amino acids: CASSLGGGQGTARAFF. CDR3 nucleotides: TGTGCCAGCAGCTTAGGTGGGGGACAGGGCACGGCGAGGGCTTTCTTT.

This chain joins TRBV4-3 and TRBJ2-3, with D tentatively TRBD2 (5 bases). V was pared by 1 base and J by 1 base, with 18 bases between. The CDR3 is 18 amino acids. Germline V gives CDR1 LGHNA, CDR2 YSLEER. CDR3 residues: CASSQAFLHSGRTDTQYF. CDR3 nucleotides: TGCGCCAGCAGCCAAGCGTTCCTTCACAGCGGCCGCACAGATACGCAGTATTTT.

The table lists this clone with a count of one. The CDR3 nucleotides read TGTGCCAGCAGAACACAGGGGGAGCTGTTTTTT. It is translated as CASRTQGELFF. This chain uses TRBV7-9 with TRBJ2-2; no definite D call. Germline CDR1 SEHNR, CDR2 FQNEAQ (reference sequence). The CDR3 contains 11 residues. Trimming removed 6 bases from V and 8 bases from J, with 7 bases in between.

This chain joins TRBV6-6 and TRBJ1-3; 10 positions agree with TRBD1. V gave up 5 bases and J gave up 1 base; unmatched junction bases: 5. This CDR3 contains 16 residues. Germline V gene sequence: CDR1 MNHNY, CDR2 SVGAGI (reference sequence). The CDR3 loop reads CASSQLGQGSGNTIYF. CDR3 bases: TGTGCCAGCAGTCAACTGGGACAGGGGTCTGGAAACACCATATATTTT.

This sequence joins TRBV10-3 and TRBJ2-7; 12 bases agree with TRBD1. The CDR3 runs 14 residues. Germline CDR1 is ENHRY and CDR2 is SYGVKD. Trimming cost V 4 bases and J 5 bases; bases outside gene matches: 3. The CDR3 spells CAISAGQGANEQYF. The CDR3 DNA reads TGTGCCATCAGTGCGGGACAGGGGGCGAACGAGCAGTACTTC.

This clone was seen a handful of times. J is TRBJ1-5 and V is TRBV6-5; 11 bases are a match to TRBD1. Germline assignment: CDR1 MNHEY and CDR2 SVGAGI. This CDR3 region has 15 residues. V was clipped by 6 bases and J by 7 bases; unmatched bases: 8. The DNA of the CDR3 is TGTGCCAGCAGCTGGACAGGGGGCACAGTCCAGCCCCAGCATTTT. As protein: CASSWTGGTVQPQHF.

This sequence joins TRBV4-3 and TRBJ2-2; D may be TRBD1 (5 bases). The V gene lost 4 bases and the J gene lost 4 bases, with 13 bases spanning the gap. The CDR3 is made up of 15 amino acids. Looked up from germline, CDR1 is LGHNA and CDR2 is YSLEER. CDR3 coding DNA: TGCGCCAGCAGCCGGGGCGATAGCTCCACCGGGGAGCTGTTTTTT. Translation gives CASSRGDSSTGELFF.

This clone was seen only a few times. This CDR3 reads CASSGSGLATTDTQYF. CDR3 sequence (DNA): TGTGCCAGCAGCGGTTCGGGACTAGCTACGACAGATACGCAGTATTTT. The chain links TRBV5-4 to TRBJ2-3, with 9 nucleotides matching TRBD2. V lost 4 bases, J lost 3 bases, and 9 bases stayed unmatched. CDR1 is SGHNT, CDR2 YYREEE, per germline (reference sequence). This CDR3 region has 16 residues.

CDR3 sequence reads: CASSQVTLVRGGSPLHF. The CDR3 nucleotides are TGCGCCAGCAGCCAAGTTACCCTGGTAAGAGGAGGCTCACCCCTCCACTTT. V usage is TRBV4-1 and J usage is TRBJ1-6; no definite D call. There are 17 residues in the CDR3. CDR1 is MGHRA, CDR2 YSYEKL, per germline. Deletions cut 1 base from V and 10 bases from J, with 20 bases between.

The chain uses TRBV7-9 and TRBJ1-2; TRBD1 aligns across 7 bases. The CDR3 is made up of 13 amino acids. The junction had 4 bases not matched to a gene; V was cut back by 6 bases and J by 3 bases. The germline CDR1 and CDR2 sequences are SEHNR and FQNEAQ (reference sequence). CDR3 nucleotide sequence: TGTGCCAGCAGTCGACAGGGCGACTATGGCTACACCTTC. It encodes CASSRQGDYGYTF.

This clone was observed a few times. The chain recombines TRBV5-1 with TRBJ2-5; D unclear. V dropped 1 base and J dropped 2 bases, with 6 bases sitting between them. Germline V gene sequence: CDR1 SGHRS, CDR2 YFSETQ. The CDR3 length is 13 residues. The CDR3 sequence: CASSLLQQETQYF. CDR3 nucleotides: TGCGCCAGCAGCTTGTTACAGCAAGAGACCCAGTACTTC.

About this clone itself: Distinct nucleotide sequences in the sample also encode this CDR3. The chain uses TRBV19 and TRBJ1-2; 7 bases agree with TRBD1. After removal of 6 bases from V and 3 bases from J, the junction contained 4 bases not matched to a gene. This CDR3 is built from 13 residues. The germline CDR1 and CDR2 sequences are LNHDA and SQIVND (reference sequence). CDR3 protein: CASSLGGDYGYTF. The CDR3 DNA follows: TGTGCCAGTAGCCTAGGGGGCGACTATGGCTACACCTTC.